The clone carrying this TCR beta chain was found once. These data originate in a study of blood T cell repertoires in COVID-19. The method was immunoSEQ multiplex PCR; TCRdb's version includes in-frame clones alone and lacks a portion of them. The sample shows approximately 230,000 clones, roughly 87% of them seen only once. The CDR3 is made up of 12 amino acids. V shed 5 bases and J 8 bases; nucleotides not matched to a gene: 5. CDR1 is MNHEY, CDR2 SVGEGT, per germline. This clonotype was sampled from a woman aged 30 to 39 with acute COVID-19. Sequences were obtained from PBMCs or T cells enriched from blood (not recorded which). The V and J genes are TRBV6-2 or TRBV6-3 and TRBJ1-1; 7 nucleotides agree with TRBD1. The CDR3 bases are TGTGCCAGCAGTAAAGGAGGGGGCGAAGCTTTCTTT. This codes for CASSKGGGEAFF.